The sequence of this TCR beta chain was determined in a study of T cells in localized non-small cell lung cancer (dated by TCRdb to the early 2020s). At the level of the whole study: The study examined T cell repertoires in approximately 240 patients with early-stage NSCLC and compared tumors with uninvolved tumor-adjacent lungs. All 230 or so NSCLC patients in the cohort were treatment-naive and had localized lung tumors that were resected. The mean age of the NSCLC patients was roughly 70 years, with 130 or so men and around 100 women.

The CDR3 runs 15 amino acids, cysteine and phenylalanine included. The read is trimmed to its CDR3 DNA, 45 bases read in frame from base 1. V is pared back by 5 bases and J by 5 bases, with 18 bases lying between the germline termini. CDR1 and CDR2 are read off the germline V gene as MNHEY and SVGAGI. The immunoSEQ Assay was used to sequence TCR beta CDR3 regions from DNA. In the paper's pipeline: T cell density was computed as TCR beta template counts normalized to usable DNA estimated by amplifying housekeeping genes. The preseqR package was used to estimate richness by extrapolating to 400,000 templates for PBMC samples and to 120,000 templates for tissue samples. Clonality was defined as one minus Pielou's evenness. To identify tissue-enriched TCRs, differential abundance testing was run on productive amino-acid clonotypes with a minimum total count of 5 and an alpha of 0.1. The Jaccard Index and the Morisita Overlap Index were used to quantify repertoire overlap between compartments. GLIPH grouped TCR beta CDR3s together with public tetramer-defined viral CDR3s, and a viral motif had to include at least three viral sequences and show V-gene enrichment. Here the immuneACCESS table is served through TCRdb, limited to in-frame sequences with V and J called. Missing clones are a known gap in these copies; in checked studies unresolved V genes cover under half, and the rest lacks a known reason. Clonal size and the V and J genes are those of that table, whereas D and trimming came from the DNA. Here the sample has 20,000 to 30,000 clones; approximately 87% occur a single time. Together, the top ten hold roughly 1.1% of the sample.

Broader findings and caveats from the paper: Because multi-region tumor sequencing was not performed, intratumor heterogeneity could not be ruled out. Higher blood T cell density associated with longer overall survival, while higher adjacent-lung clonality associated with shorter survival. A median of 57 of the top 100 tumor clones were detected in paired uninvolved adjacent lung, and around 27 of these tumor clones were also found among the top 100 clones of the paired uninvolved adjacent lung. Because the study design was exploratory, TCR variables were selected using unadjusted p-values without false-discovery rate correction. Uninvolved tumor-adjacent lung showed the highest T cell clonality, higher than tumor, which suggests more focused antigenic responses in the uninvolved tumor-adjacent lung.

At diagnosis, peripheral blood, uninvolved tumor-adjacent lung and tumor were collected and were preserved as a mix of fresh-frozen and FFPE material. For TCR repertoire profiling, blood samples were analyzed in the form of peripheral blood mononuclear cells. This clone is a singleton in its sample. The antigen it binds to is not known. Base qualities are not at hand, and no much larger clone is one base apart. The chain was built from TRBV6-5 and TRBJ1-2, and possibly TRBD1, on 5 matching bases. Sequenced material: peripheral blood, taken before any cancer treatment. This receptor was taken from a woman aged 40-69 years with stage I lung adenocarcinoma. The nucleotides read TGTGCCAGCAGTCAGGGCCCACCGGGGCAATATGGCTACACCTTC. Its protein is CASSQGPPGQYGYTF.